Detailed here is one T cell receptor beta chain. The specificity of this receptor is unknown. The record has no base qualities; no much larger clone is one base away. The entry originates in a study of blood T cell repertoires in COVID-19 (dated by TCRdb to about 2020). Background on the whole study: The collaborator samples originated in the United States, Italy and Spain and spanned the acute and convalescent phases of COVID-19. Where available, HLA class I and class II types were taken from metadata supplied by the sample provider and were not determined by assay-based typing. The samples were drawn from the first 160 participants of the ongoing ImmuneRACE study and from 1,254 subjects provided by 6 global collaborators. A freely available public database, intended as a resource for researchers studying the immune response to SARS-CoV-2, is where the repertoires were released. The dataset comprised deeply sampled blood TCRbeta repertoires from subjects exposed to, actively infected with, or recovered from COVID-19. The material from the prospective study consisted of cDNA or gDNA derived from T cells, B-cell-depleted T cells, or PBMCs. Nearly every sample came with metadata listing a de-identified subject ID, COVID-19 status, age in years and sex. The study at large found these results: Clinical and demographic metadata were provided uncurated, with the amount varying by source and participant.

Each collaborating institution followed its own protocols to collect whole blood in K2EDTA tubes. For TCRbeta analysis, collaborators shipped samples in one of three forms: frozen whole blood, isolated PBMCs, or DNA extracted from either of those sample types. TCRbeta CDR3 regions were amplified from genomic DNA by means of the immunoSEQ Assay, a bias-controlled multiplex PCR. The paper's processing steps were these. The number of nucleated cells in each sample was estimated from the amplification of reference gene primers within the assay. Sequence reads were collapsed and filtered to measure the absolute abundance of every unique TCRbeta CDR3 rearrangement. For each sample, productive Simpson clonality was calculated by taking the square root of Simpson's diversity index across productive rearrangements. TCRdb's version of the immuneACCESS table is confined to in-frame rearrangements and falls short of the full clone set. An unresolved V gene accounts for under half of the shortfall where checked; the remainder is of unknown origin. V and J calls and clone size are as listed in that table; D and trimming were resolved from the DNA. Counted in this sample were more than 85,000 clones; around 90% of them appeared once. The top ten clonotypes cover around 6.9% of the sample.

Trimming costs V 8 bases and J 4 bases, and their ends lie 15 bases apart. There are 14 amino acids in the CDR3, from cysteine to phenylalanine inclusive. Only the CDR3 part of the read is kept: 42 bases, read in frame from the first base. Based on the germline V gene, the CDR1 and CDR2 sequences are MNHEY and SVGAGI. The sample taken for sequencing was peripheral blood. The rearranged chain carries TRBV6-5 and TRBJ2-1; 5 matching bases give a weak D call of TRBD2. The sequence was collected from a woman aged 60 to 75 with acute or convalescent COVID-19. This receptor carries the CDR3 CASGESWRYNEQFF. The sequenced DNA is TGTGCCAGCGGGGAGTCGTGGCGGTACAATGAGCAGTTCTTC.